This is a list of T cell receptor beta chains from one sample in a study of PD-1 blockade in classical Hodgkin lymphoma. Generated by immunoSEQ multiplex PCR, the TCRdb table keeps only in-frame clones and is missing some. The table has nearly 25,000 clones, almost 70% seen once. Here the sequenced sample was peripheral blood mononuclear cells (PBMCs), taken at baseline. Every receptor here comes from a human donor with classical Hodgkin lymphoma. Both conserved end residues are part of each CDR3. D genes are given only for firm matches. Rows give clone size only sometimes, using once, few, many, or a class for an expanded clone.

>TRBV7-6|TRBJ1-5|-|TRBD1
CASSPTGGNNQPQHF
TGTGCCAGCAGCCCGACAGGGGGAAACAATCAGCCCCAGCATTTT
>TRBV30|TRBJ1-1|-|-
CAWGEGNTEAFF
TGTGCCTGGGGGGAGGGGAACACTGAAGCTTTCTTT
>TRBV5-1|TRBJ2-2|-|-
CASSLEPRDYTGELFF
TGCGCCAGCAGCTTGGAACCCAGGGATTACACCGGGGAGCTGTTTTTT
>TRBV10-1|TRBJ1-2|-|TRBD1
CASGVVGGQGAPRHGYTF
TGCGCCAGCGGGGTGGTGGGCGGACAGGGGGCGCCTCGACATGGCTACACCTTC
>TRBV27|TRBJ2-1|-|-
CASSTTDEQFF
TGTGCCAGCAGTACCACAGATGAGCAGTTCTTC
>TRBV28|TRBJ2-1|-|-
CASSFGPGLIGNEQFF
TGTGCCAGCAGTTTTGGGCCGGGCCTGATAGGGAATGAGCAGTTCTTC
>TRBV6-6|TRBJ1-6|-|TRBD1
CASSSTGGSYNSPLHF
TGTGCCAGCAGTTCGACAGGGGGCTCCTATAATTCACCCCTCCACTTT
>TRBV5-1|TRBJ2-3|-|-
CASREGVGSDTQYF
TGCGCCAGCAGAGAAGGAGTTGGGTCAGATACGCAGTATTTT
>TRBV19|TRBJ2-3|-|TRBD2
CASSSASGGSTDTQYF
TGTGCCAGTAGTAGCGCTAGCGGGGGGAGCACAGATACGCAGTATTTT
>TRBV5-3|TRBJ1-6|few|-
CARKWGPNNSPLHF
TGTGCCAGAAAGTGGGGACCAAATAATTCACCCCTCCACTTT
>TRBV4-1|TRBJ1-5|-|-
CASSHTDYSNQPQHF
TGCGCCAGCAGCCATACCGACTACAGCAATCAGCCCCAGCATTTT
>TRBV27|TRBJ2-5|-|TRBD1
CASSTIGTVKETQYF
TGTGCCAGCAGTACCATCGGGACAGTAAAAGAGACCCAGTACTTC
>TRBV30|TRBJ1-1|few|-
CASDEGNTEAFF
TGTGCCTCGGACGAGGGGAACACTGAAGCTTTCTTT
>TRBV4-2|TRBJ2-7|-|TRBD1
CASSQEGQTGWYEQYF
TGTGCCAGCAGCCAAGAAGGACAGACAGGGTGGTACGAGCAGTACTTC
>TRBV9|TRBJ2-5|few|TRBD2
CASSETSGEETQYF
TGTGCCAGCAGCGAGACTAGCGGGGAGGAGACCCAGTACTTC
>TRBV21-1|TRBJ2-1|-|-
CASTKGGGNEQFF
TGTGCCAGCACGAAGGGGGGTGGTAATGAGCAGTTCTTC
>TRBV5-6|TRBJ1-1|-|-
CASTGGAGLDTEAFF
TGTGCCAGCACCGGGGGGGCAGGGTTGGACACTGAAGCTTTCTTT
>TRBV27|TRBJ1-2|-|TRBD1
CASSLGGTGVTSYGYTF
TGTGCCAGCAGTTTAGGTGGGACAGGGGTTACATCCTATGGCTACACCTTC
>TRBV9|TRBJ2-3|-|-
CASSVDRGSDTQYF
TGTGCCAGCAGCGTAGATCGGGGTTCAGATACGCAGTATTTT
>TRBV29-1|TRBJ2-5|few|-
CSVEQELRETQYF
TGCAGCGTTGAACAGGAGCTGCGGGAGACCCAGTACTTC
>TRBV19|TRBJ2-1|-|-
CASSPRTYYNEQFF
TGTGCCAGTAGTCCCAGGACATACTACAATGAGCAGTTCTTC
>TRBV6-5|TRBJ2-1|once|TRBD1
CASSGPTGLDNEQFF
TGTGCCAGCAGTGGGCCGACAGGGCTTGACAATGAGCAGTTCTTC
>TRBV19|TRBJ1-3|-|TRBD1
CASRAFAGGTTGNTIYF
TGTGCCAGTAGAGCCTTTGCAGGGGGTACAACTGGAAACACCATATATTTT
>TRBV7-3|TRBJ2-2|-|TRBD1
CASSLGQGAVAGELFF
TGTGCCAGCAGCTTGGGACAGGGGGCTGTTGCCGGGGAGCTGTTTTTT
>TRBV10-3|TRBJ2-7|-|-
CAIRPGTAYEQYF
TGTGCCATCAGGCCGGGGACCGCCTACGAGCAGTACTTC
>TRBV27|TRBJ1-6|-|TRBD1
CASTSRGGISPLHF
TGTGCCAGCACCTCAAGAGGGGGCATTTCACCCCTCCACTTT
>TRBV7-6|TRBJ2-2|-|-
CASSYSPETGELFF
TGTGCCAGCAGCTACAGCCCCGAAACCGGGGAGCTGTTTTTT
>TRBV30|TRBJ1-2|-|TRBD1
CAWNTDRHYGYTF
TGTGCCTGGAATACGGACAGGCACTATGGCTACACCTTC
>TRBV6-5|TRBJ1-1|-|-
CASSYSMRGRGEAFF
TGTGCCAGCAGTTACTCGATGCGGGGTAGAGGCGAAGCTTTCTTT
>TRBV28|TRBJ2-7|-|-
CASSLGAGRSYEQYF
TGTGCCAGCAGTTTAGGGGCAGGGAGGTCCTACGAGCAGTACTTC
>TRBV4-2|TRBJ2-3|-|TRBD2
CASSQGALGGGVAQYF
TGTGCCAGCAGCCAAGGGGCCTTGGGCGGGGGGGTGGCGCAGTATTTT
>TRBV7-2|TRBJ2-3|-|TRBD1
CASSLVGQGAGDTQYF
TGTGCCAGCAGCTTAGTGGGACAGGGGGCCGGAGATACGCAGTATTTT
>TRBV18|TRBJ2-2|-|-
CACPRAENTGELFF
TGTGCATGCCCCCGGGCCGAGAACACCGGGGAGCTGTTTTTT
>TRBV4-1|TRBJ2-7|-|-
CASSQTLQGWREQYF
TGCGCCAGCAGCCAGACGCTACAGGGTTGGCGCGAGCAGTACTTC
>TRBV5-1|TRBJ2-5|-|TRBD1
CASSSGQGVSETQYF
TGCGCCAGCAGCTCGGGACAGGGGGTTTCGGAGACCCAGTACTTC
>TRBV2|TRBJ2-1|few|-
CASSETGVFPYNEQFF
TGTGCCAGCAGTGAAACGGGGGTCTTTCCCTACAATGAGCAGTTCTTC
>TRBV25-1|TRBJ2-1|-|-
CASTALYNEQFF
TGTGCCAGCACCGCGCTTTACAATGAGCAGTTCTTC
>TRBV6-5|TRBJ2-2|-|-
CASSYRDSYTGELFF
TGTGCCAGCAGTTACCGGGACTCTTACACCGGGGAGCTGTTTTTT
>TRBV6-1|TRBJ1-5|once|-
CASRVGDQPQHF
TGTGCCAGCCGGGTCGGTGATCAGCCCCAGCATTTT
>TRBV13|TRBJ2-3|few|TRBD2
CASSPKRGEDTDTQYF
TGTGCCAGCAGCCCTAAACGGGGGGAAGACACAGATACGCAGTATTTT
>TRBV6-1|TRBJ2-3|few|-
CASSDGSGDDRSDTQYF
TGTGCCAGCAGTGACGGGTCCGGGGACGACCGGTCAGATACGCAGTATTTT
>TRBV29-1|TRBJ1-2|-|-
CSVVGENGYTF
TGCAGCGTGGTTGGGGAGAATGGCTACACCTTC
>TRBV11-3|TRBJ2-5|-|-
CASSLGPRETQYF
TGTGCCAGCAGCTTAGGCCCCAGAGAGACCCAGTACTTC
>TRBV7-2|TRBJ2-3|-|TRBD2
CASSLSGGETDTQYF
TGTGCCAGCAGCCTTAGCGGGGGGGAAACAGATACGCAGTATTTT
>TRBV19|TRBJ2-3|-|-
CASSRYRGGGLDTQYF
TGTGCCAGTAGTCGCTACAGGGGAGGGGGTTTAGATACGCAGTATTTT